Listed here is a single TCR beta chain. Its target is unknown. This sample is part of a study of cytomegalovirus exposure and HLA in healthy donors. Study overall: The approximately 130 validation repertoires and the roughly 670 first-cohort repertoires shared a platform, a later analysis reported.

Study-wide findings and caveats: Confirmation was obtained in vitro that a few CMV-associated chains are specific for CMV antigens. Across donors, most TCRs were seen rarely, yet some public ones were widespread. The study listed roughly 150 cytomegalovirus-associated TCR beta chains.

Method: immunoSEQ multiplex PCR; TCRdb's copy keeps in-frame clones and lacks some. The data hold around 56,000 clones, with roughly nine tenths observed a single time. The CDR3 has 14 amino acids. Germline values: CDR1 LNHDA, CDR2 SQIVND (reference sequence). With 7 bases clipped from V and 7 bases from J, the junction kept 10 bases outside the gene matches. What was sequenced was PBMCs. The TCR comes from a woman between 18 and 29 years old in good health and CMV-seronegative. The gene calls are TRBV19 and TRBJ1-5; 7 nucleotides line up with TRBD1. The CDR3, as DNA: TGTGCCAGTACCAGACAGGGTGAGAACCAGCCCCAGCATTTT. This translates into CASTRQGENQPQHF.